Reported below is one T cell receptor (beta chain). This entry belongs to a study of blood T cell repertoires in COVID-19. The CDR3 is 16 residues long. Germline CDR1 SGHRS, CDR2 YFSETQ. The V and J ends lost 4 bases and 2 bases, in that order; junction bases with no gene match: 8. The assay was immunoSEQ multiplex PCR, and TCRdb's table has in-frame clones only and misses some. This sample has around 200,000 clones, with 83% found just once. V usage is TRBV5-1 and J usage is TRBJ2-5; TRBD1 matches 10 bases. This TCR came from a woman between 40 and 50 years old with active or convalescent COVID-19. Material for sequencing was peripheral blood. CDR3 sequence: CASSEGTGVGQETQYF. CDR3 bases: TGCGCCAGCAGCGAAGGGACAGGGGTTGGGCAAGAGACCCAGTACTTC.